This T cell receptor (beta chain) was obtained from a study of shared clonotypes between healthy human individuals. Sequencing was performed with immunoSEQ multiplex PCR; in TCRdb, only in-frame clones are kept and a portion is missing. This sample has hundreds of thousands of clones, with around 72% found just once. Germline loops: CDR1 LNHDA, CDR2 SQIVND (reference sequence). V dropped 8 bases and J dropped 5; count of bases not matched to a gene: 10. The CDR3 is 15 residues long. The origin of this receptor is a woman in her twenties or thirties in good health. The J gene is TRBJ2-1, the V gene TRBV19; 9 bases align to TRBD2. The sequencing sample was made of memory CD4+ T cells sorted from blood. Stated subset: CD45RA-negative fraction. CDR3: CASGGGRASHNEQFF. The CDR3 DNA follows: TGTGCCAGTGGAGGCGGGAGGGCTTCCCACAATGAGCAGTTCTTC.